Shown below are 13 T cell receptor beta chains from a single sample sequenced in a study of shared clonotypes between healthy human individuals. The naive CD8 fraction comprised CD45RO-negative cells positively selected for CCR7 and excluded terminally differentiated effector memory CD45RA+ cells. The method was immunoSEQ multiplex PCR; TCRdb's version includes in-frame clones alone and lacks a portion of them. The data hold over 750,000 clones, with 90% to 98% observed a single time. Sequencing input: naive CD8+ T cells sorted from blood. These receptors originate from a man aged 30 to 39 in good health.

The genes are TRBV7-9 and TRBJ1-1; no clear D gene. With 8 bases removed from V and 1 base from J, the gap between germline ends came to 8 bases. CDR3 size: 12 residues. CDR1 is SEHNR and CDR2 is FQNEAQ in the germline V gene (reference sequence). CDR3 nucleotide sequence: TGTGCCAGCTCATGGGAGAACACTGAAGCTTTCTTT. Encoded protein: CASSWENTEAFF.

J is TRBJ2-7 and V is TRBV15; TRBD1 agrees at 7 bases. Germline CDR1 reads LNHNV; CDR2 reads YYDKDF (reference sequence). V lost 5 bases to trimming and J lost 2 bases; unmatched junction nucleotides: 6. The CDR3 runs 14 residues. The CDR3 nucleotides read TGTGCCACCAGCGCGACAGGGAATCCCTACGAGCAGTACTTC. It encodes CATSATGNPYEQYF.

A note on this clone: This same CDR3 is encoded by further DNA sequences in the sample. The J gene is TRBJ1-5, the V gene TRBV27, with a tentative D call TRBD1 (5 bases). This CDR3 is built from 14 residues. V was shortened by 2 bases and J by 7 bases, with 12 bases between the two germline ends. CDR1 is MNHEY, CDR2 SMNVEV, per germline (reference sequence). CDR3 in DNA: TGTGCCAGCAGTTTAGGGCGGGGCGGGCAGCCCCAGCATTTT. Amino acids: CASSLGRGGQPQHF.

The chain is built from TRBV7-9 and TRBJ2-1; 7 nucleotides align to TRBD2. Germline CDR1 is SEHNR and CDR2 is FQNEAQ (reference sequence). V lost 6 bases and J lost 8; bases outside the gene matches: 22. The CDR3 contains 18 residues. The CDR3, as DNA: TGTGCCAGCAGACCAAGGGCCAGTTCTGCGGGAGTTTTGGATGAGCAGTTCTTC. As protein: CASRPRASSAGVLDEQFF.

This CDR3 reads CASSLGFRGDSGNTIYF. As DNA, the CDR3 is TGTGCCAGCAGCTTAGGATTCAGGGGGGACTCTGGAAACACCATATATTTT. This chain uses TRBV7-9 with TRBJ1-3; 7 nucleotides agree with TRBD1. The V gene's germline CDR1 is SEHNR and CDR2 FQNEAQ (reference sequence). V gave up 1 base and J gave up 0 bases; unmatched junction bases: 6. This CDR3 has 17 amino acids.

J is TRBJ2-6 and V is TRBV5-5, with TRBD2 as a possible D gene (5 bases). CDR1 and CDR2 from the germline V gene are SGHKS and YYEKEE (reference sequence). Trimming took 6 bases from V and 0 from J, leaving 25 bases between them. This CDR3 spans 20 amino acids. The CDR3, as DNA: TGTGCCAGCACCCACCGCCACGGGGTGACTCCTCTCTCTGGGGCCAACGTCCTGACTTTC. It codes for CASTHRHGVTPLSGANVLTF. Full variable domain (outside the CDR3, taken from reference TRBV5-5 and TRBJ2-6): DAGVTQSPTHLIKTRGQQVTLRCSPISGHKSVSWYQQVLGQGPQFIFQYYEKEERGRGNFPDRFSARQFPNYSSELNVNALLLGDSALYLCASTHRHGVTPLSGANVLTFGAGSRLTVL.

With respect to this clone: Because the CDR3's place on the DNA is in doubt, the DNA is left out and the CDR3 is given as listed by TCRdb. The genes are TRBV28 and TRBJ2-7; no DNA check was done on the table's D call, TRBD2. Germline lookup yields CDR1 MDHEN and CDR2 SYDVKM. Termini included, the CDR3 measures 13 amino acids. CDR3 in amino acids: CASSFGNGREEYF.

The V and J genes are TRBV19 and TRBJ2-2; the D is unclear. Germline CDR1 reads LNHDA; CDR2 reads SQIVND (reference sequence). The CDR3 extends over 10 amino acids. The V gene lost 10 bases and the J gene lost 6 bases, with 6 bases spanning the gap. The CDR3 DNA follows: TGTGCCACTGGACCCGGGGAGCTGTTTTTT. Translating it yields CATGPGELFF.

This chain joins TRBV11-3 and TRBJ2-2; D remains ambiguous. This CDR3 has 14 amino acids. Deletions cut 4 bases from V and 5 bases from J, with 11 bases between. The V gene's germline CDR1 is SGHNT and CDR2 YENEEA. CDR3 loop: CASSSPLRTGELFF. CDR3 sequence (DNA): TGTGCCAGCAGCTCACCGTTGAGAACCGGGGAGCTGTTTTTT.

This chain uses TRBV7-9 with TRBJ2-7, with a tentative D call TRBD2 (6 bases). This CDR3 is built from 15 residues. Germline CDR1 and CDR2: SEHNR and FQNEAQ (reference sequence). V gave up 5 bases and J gave up 5 bases, with 19 bases separating them. This chain's CDR3 is CASSRPGVKNDEQYF. The CDR3 DNA reads as TGTGCCAGCAGCCGTCCGGGAGTTAAGAATGACGAGCAGTACTTC.

In this sample, this clone turned up once. The rearrangement joins TRBV9 to TRBJ2-3; D unclear. Trimming removed 0 bases at V and 2 bases at J, with 13 bases between. Per germline, CDR1 SGDLS and CDR2 YYNGEE. This CDR3 region has 16 residues. The CDR3 spells CASSVDPGGFTDTQYF. DNA of the CDR3: TGTGCCAGCAGCGTAGACCCAGGTGGTTTCACAGATACGCAGTATTTT.

As concerns this clone: At one end the junction does not follow the germline gene, possibly because of a read error. The chain has TRBV7-6 and TRBJ1-1; no clear D. The germline gives CDR1 SGHVS, CDR2 FNYEAQ. CDR3 length equals 13 residues. In nucleotides, the CDR3 is TGTGCCAGCAGCTTAGAGGGCAACAGTGAAGCTTTCTTT. Translating it yields CASSLEGNSEAFF.

This chain uses TRBV4-1 with TRBJ2-1; 8 bases align to TRBD2. The CDR3 sequence is 18 residues long. Germline V gene sequence: CDR1 MGHRA, CDR2 YSYEKL. The J segment lost 6 bases and the V segment lost 1 base, leaving 14 bases of the junction unmatched. The CDR3 region has the DNA TGCGCCAGCAGCCAAGTTGAGGCGGGAGGCCCTCTGGGCAATGAGCAGTTCTTC. Translated, it gives CASSQVEAGGPLGNEQFF.